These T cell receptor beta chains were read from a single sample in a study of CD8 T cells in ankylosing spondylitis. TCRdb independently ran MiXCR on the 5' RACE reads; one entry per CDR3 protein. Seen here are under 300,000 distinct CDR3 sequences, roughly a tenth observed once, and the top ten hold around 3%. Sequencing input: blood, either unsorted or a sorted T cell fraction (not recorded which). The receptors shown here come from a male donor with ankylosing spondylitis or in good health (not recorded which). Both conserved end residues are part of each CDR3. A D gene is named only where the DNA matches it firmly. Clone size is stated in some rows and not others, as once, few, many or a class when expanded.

TGTGCCACGAATGCAGGGACAGATACGCAGTATTTT,CATNAGTDTQYF,TRBV10-3,TRBJ2-3,.,many
TGTGCCAGCAGCTCGATCTGGGGGGATCAGCCCCAGCATTTT,CASSSIWGDQPQHF,TRBV7-2,TRBJ1-5,.,many
TGTGCCAGCAGACAGCGGGGGAGCTCCTACAATGAGCAGTTCTTC,CASRQRGSSYNEQFF,TRBV13,TRBJ2-1,TRBD2,many
TGCGCCAGCAGCTTGGAGGCTAGCGGCGGGCACGAGCAGTACTTC,CASSLEASGGHEQYF,TRBV5-1,TRBJ2-7,TRBD2,many
TGTGCCAGCAGCCACCTACAGGGACTTGAAGGCTACACCTTC,CASSHLQGLEGYTF,TRBV3-1,TRBJ1-2,.,.
TGCGCCAGCGGTAAACTAGCGGGTCCCCCCGACGAGCAGTACTTC,CASGKLAGPPDEQYF,TRBV5-1,TRBJ2-7,TRBD2,many
TGTGCCAGCAGCCACCCCCCGGAGCGGGAGGAGTATGAGCAGTTCTTC,CASSHPPEREEYEQFF,TRBV4-2,TRBJ2-1,TRBD2,many
TGTGCCAGCAGTGTTGGGCGGGGGACTGGGGCCTACGAGCAGTACTTC,CASSVGRGTGAYEQYF,TRBV6-1,TRBJ2-7,TRBD2,many
TGTGCCAGCAGCTTAGACGGCCTAGCGGGAAACGGATATTACAATGAGCAGTTCTTC,CASSLDGLAGNGYYNEQFF,TRBV11-2,TRBJ2-1,TRBD2,many
TGTGCCATCAGTGAGTCAGGGACGGCGATAACCTTC,CAISESGTAITF,TRBV10-3,TRBJ1-2,.,many
TGTGCCACCAGCAGAGAGGGACAGGCCTACGAGCAGTACTTC,CATSREGQAYEQYF,TRBV15,TRBJ2-7,TRBD1,many
TGTGCCAGCAGCTTGACTAGCGGGAGCAATGAGCAGTTCTTC,CASSLTSGSNEQFF,TRBV12-3/TRBV12-4,TRBJ2-1,TRBD2,many
TGCGCCAGCAGCCCCAGGGGGCCAGAGACCCAGTACTTC,CASSPRGPETQYF,TRBV5-1,TRBJ2-5,TRBD1,many
TGTGCCAGCAGTTACTCTGACAGCCTTCCTAATCAGCCCCAGCATTTT,CASSYSDSLPNQPQHF,TRBV6-2/TRBV6-3,TRBJ1-5,.,.
TGTGCCAGCAGCACGGGACAGAAGAACACTGAAGCTTTCTTT,CASSTGQKNTEAFF,TRBV12-3/TRBV12-4,TRBJ1-1,TRBD1,many
TGCGCCAGCAGCTTGGACGGGACGGCGTATGGCTACACCTTC,CASSLDGTAYGYTF,TRBV5-1,TRBJ1-2,.,many
TGTGCCAGCTCACCACCGACGGGGGCGAACACCGGGGAGCTGTTTTTT,CASSPPTGANTGELFF,TRBV18,TRBJ2-2,.,many
TGTGCCAGCAGCCCGACTTTTCACAGGGACAGATCGGCTGGAAACACCATATATTTT,CASSPTFHRDRSAGNTIYF,TRBV7-7,TRBJ1-3,TRBD1,many
TGCAGTGCCCTCCGCGGGGACGAGCAGTACTTC,CSALRGDEQYF,TRBV20-1,TRBJ2-7,.,many
TGTGCCAGCAGTTATCGGTTTGAAGCTTTCTTT,CASSYRFEAFF,TRBV12-3/TRBV12-4,TRBJ1-1,.,many
TGTGCCAGCAGCTTAACAGGGGATCATACGCAGTATTTT,CASSLTGDHTQYF,TRBV7-7,TRBJ2-3,TRBD1,.
TGTGCCAGCAGGTTTCAAATTACTAGCGGGGACTTCACAGATACGCAGTATTTT,CASRFQITSGDFTDTQYF,TRBV12-3/TRBV12-4,TRBJ2-3,TRBD2,many
TGTGCCAGCAACTCGGGCCCTGGGGGGTCTGGGGCCAACGTCCTGACTTTC,CASNSGPGGSGANVLTF,TRBV2,TRBJ2-6,.,.
TGCGCCAGCAGTCAGCTAGCGGGGACGACAGATACGCAGTATTTT,CASSQLAGTTDTQYF,TRBV5-1,TRBJ2-3,TRBD2,many
TGTGCCAGCAGCTTCACACCTAGGGCAGATACGCAGTATTTT,CASSFTPRADTQYF,TRBV7-4,TRBJ2-3,.,many
TGCAGCGTGGAGACAGCCCGGAACACCATATATTTT,CSVETARNTIYF,TRBV29-1,TRBJ1-3,.,many
TGTGCCAGCAGCCAAGGGGGCTTGGGTAATGAAAAACTGTTTTTT,CASSQGGLGNEKLFF,TRBV6-1,TRBJ1-4,TRBD1,few
TGCGCCAGCAGCTCCTCAGGGTATGCTGAAGCTTTCTTT,CASSSSGYAEAFF,TRBV5-1,TRBJ1-1,.,many
TGTGCCTGGAACAGGGCGGGCTACGAGCAGTACTTC,CAWNRAGYEQYF,TRBV30,TRBJ2-7,.,many
TGCAGCGTTGAAGGCGGGAATACCTACAATGAGCAGTTCTTC,CSVEGGNTYNEQFF,TRBV29-1,TRBJ2-1,.,many
TGTGCCACTGGGATCGGGAACACCGGGGAGCTGTTTTTT,CATGIGNTGELFF,TRBV2,TRBJ2-2,.,few
TGTGCCAGCAGTTTAACCGCCCGGCAGCAGTACTTC,CASSLTARQQYF,TRBV12-3/TRBV12-4,TRBJ2-7,.,.
TGCAGTGCTGGACAGTCGTCGAAGGCCCAGCATTTT,CSAGQSSKAQHF,TRBV20-1,TRBJ1-5,.,many
TGCGCCAGCAGCTTGGGGGGAGAGGAAAAACTGTTTTTT,CASSLGGEEKLFF,TRBV5-1,TRBJ1-4,.,.
TGTGCCTGGAGTGGGGAGGGGGGGGCAGATACGCAGTATTTT,CAWSGEGGADTQYF,TRBV30,TRBJ2-3,.,.
TGCAGTGCTCACCTACAGGGCAGGGACACTTTTCCTAGGGAAGAGCAGTTCTTC,CSAHLQGRDTFPREEQFF,TRBV20-1,TRBJ2-1,.,.
TGCAGCGTGACCGGGACAGGGGTTTTGAACTATGGCTACACCTTC,CSVTGTGVLNYGYTF,TRBV29-1,TRBJ1-2,TRBD1,.
TGTGCCAGCAGACCGGGACAGGGAAGGGGCACAGATACGCAGTATTTT,CASRPGQGRGTDTQYF,TRBV7-6,TRBJ2-3,TRBD1,.